Following are 11 T cell receptor beta chains from one sample sequenced in a study of T cell repertoires in cytomegalovirus infection. TCRdb re-analysed the reads in MiXCR, keeping a single row per CDR3 protein. The table lists about 920,000 distinct CDR3 sequences, 25% to 40% of them singletons. Their target antigens are unknown. This specimen was cultured CD8+ T cells from PBMCs, taken from culture after CMV antigen stimulation. These receptors were collected from a human donor in good health (CMV status not recorded). Some clones in this sample may be carry-over from other donors' samples.

This sequence joins TRBV12-3 or TRBV12-4 and TRBJ1-6; D possibly corresponds to TRBD1 (6 bases). With 5 bases removed from V and 1 base from J, the gap between germline ends came to 12 bases. The CDR3 runs to 16 residues. The CDR3 loop reads CASSPPGASYNSPLHF. The CDR3 DNA reads TGTGCCAGCAGTCCTCCAGGGGCTTCCTATAATTCACCCCTCCACTTT.

This clonotype showed up just a few times. The chain couples TRBV10-3 to TRBJ2-2, with a possible D match to TRBD2 (6 bases). The germline gives CDR1 ENHRY, CDR2 SYGVKD. V was clipped by 3 bases and J by 4 bases, with 15 bases between them. The CDR3 covers 16 residues. The CDR3 region has the DNA TGTGCCATCAGTGAAGGGGTCGGACTAACCACCGGGGAGCTGTTTTTT. Its translation: CAISEGVGLTTGELFF.

The chain is built from TRBV12-3 or TRBV12-4 and TRBJ2-7, with unresolved D. Between the trimmed V and J ends, which lost 7 bases and 7 bases, there was a span of 17 bases. This CDR3 has 13 amino acids. CDR3 sequence reads: CASTWHYLGEQYV. CDR3 sequence (DNA): TGTGCCAGCACTTGGCACTATTTGGGGGAGCAGTACGTC.

In nucleotides, the CDR3 is TGTGCCAGCAGCCAAGATCCTAACGATGAGCAGTTCTTC. Residues: CASSQDPNDEQFF. V usage is TRBV3-1 and J usage is TRBJ2-1; the D is unclear. Per germline, CDR1 LGHDT and CDR2 YNNKEL (reference sequence). The CDR3 covers 13 residues. Trimming took 0 bases from V and 8 from J, leaving 8 bases between them.

The V call is TRBV6-5, the J call TRBJ2-2, with D possibly being TRBD1 (5 bases). In germline, CDR1 is MNHEY, CDR2 SVGAGI. This CDR3 has 15 residues. Trimming shortened V by 2 bases and J by 5 bases, and 12 bases separated the two germline ends. CDR3 sequence: CASSYGDSGTGELFF. CDR3 sequence (DNA): TGTGCCAGCAGTTACGGCGACTCAGGGACCGGGGAGCTGTTTTTT.

The chain employs TRBV19 and TRBJ1-1, with D hard to call. CDR1 is LNHDA and CDR2 is SQIVND in the germline V gene (reference sequence). The CDR3 sequence is 12 residues long. Trimming cost V 9 bases and J 1 base, with 9 bases left between them. The CDR3, as DNA: TGTGCCAGCTGTATGGGGAACACTGAAGCTTTCTTT. Its translation is CASCMGNTEAFF. The entire variable domain, with the rest obtained from reference TRBV19 and TRBJ1-1, is as follows: DGGITQSPKYLFRKEGQNVTLSCEQNLNHDAMYWYRQDPGQGLRLIYYSQIVNDFQKGDIAEGYSVSREKKESFPLTVTSAQKNPTAFYLCASCMGNTEAFFGQGTRLTVV.

CDR3: CASSYSIPTDFSGNTIYF. The DNA of the CDR3 is TGTGCCAGCAGTTACTCGATCCCTACGGATTTCTCTGGAAACACCATATATTTT. The rearrangement uses TRBV6-6 and TRBJ1-3; D gene uncertain. Germline lookup yields CDR1 MNHNY and CDR2 SVGAGI (reference sequence). This CDR3 contains 18 residues. V was clipped by 0 bases and J by 0 bases, with 15 bases between them.

The chain couples TRBV27 to TRBJ2-1, with a possible D match to TRBD2 (5 bases). The V gene lost 5 bases and the J gene lost 5 bases, with 16 bases spanning the gap. This CDR3 spans 15 amino acids. Germline lookup yields CDR1 MNHEY and CDR2 SMNVEV (reference sequence). CDR3 sequence reads: CASSPRGLGNNEQFF. CDR3 in DNA: TGTGCCAGCAGTCCTAGAGGACTGGGGAACAATGAGCAGTTCTTC.

There are a few counts of this clonotype. The chain employs TRBV4-3 and TRBJ2-1; 10 bases are shared with TRBD2. J was trimmed by 6 bases and V by 1 base; bases with no gene match: 3. This CDR3 comprises 15 residues. Germline-derived CDR1 and CDR2 are LGHNA and YSLEER. For the CDR3, the DNA is TGCGCCAGCAGCCAAGGCGAGCGGGGGGGCAATGAGCAGTTCTTC. Translation: CASSQGERGGNEQFF.

The count of this clonotype is one. This sequence joins TRBV4-2 and TRBJ1-1, with a weak D call TRBD1 (5 bases). The CDR3 totals 17 residues. The germline V and J ends were trimmed by 2 bases and 0 bases, with 16 bases remaining between them. Germline V CDR1 and CDR2: LGHNA, YNFKEQ. The CDR3 here is CASSQKGSGTVNTEAFF. DNA for the CDR3: TGTGCCAGCAGCCAAAAAGGATCCGGGACGGTGAACACTGAAGCTTTCTTT.

In this sample, this clonotype turned up a few times. The V gene is TRBV14, the J gene TRBJ1-5; D ambiguous. This CDR3 has 15 residues. Trimming removed 3 bases from V and 4 bases from J, with 13 bases in between. The germline V gene encodes CDR1 SGHDN and CDR2 FVKESK. The chain's CDR3 is CASSHALRVNQPQHF. CDR3 nucleotides: TGTGCCAGCAGCCATGCCCTCCGCGTAAATCAGCCCCAGCATTTT.